The 19 T cell receptor beta chains below come from one sample, sequenced in a study of cytomegalovirus exposure and HLA in healthy donors. In the PCR, 60 Vbeta and 13 Jbeta primers were used. This table comes from immunoSEQ multiplex PCR, and its TCRdb copy is limited to in-frame clones, with some not included. The sample includes some 220,000 clones, approximately 84% of them seen just once. The sample taken for sequencing was PBMCs. These TCRs come from a girl aged 2 to 10 in good health and CMV-seronegative.

The chain has TRBV5-1 and TRBJ2-7; TRBD1 matches at 7 bases. This CDR3 is built from 14 residues. V lost 4 bases and J lost 0; bases outside the gene matches: 4. Looked up from germline, CDR1 is SGHRS and CDR2 is YFSETQ. The CDR3 spells CASSLGQISYEQYF. For the CDR3, the DNA is TGCGCCAGCAGCCTGGGACAGATCTCCTACGAGCAGTACTTC.

This clone was seen a handful of times. The sample holds other DNA sequences that translate to the same CDR3. This chain connects TRBV9 to TRBJ2-1; 11 bases agree with TRBD2. Germline V lookup: CDR1 SGDLS, CDR2 YYNGEE. The trim removed 2 bases at V and 7 bases at J, leaving 8 bases unmatched. The CDR3 contains 16 residues. CDR3 in amino acids: CASSVSTSGGLNEQFF. As DNA, the CDR3 is TGTGCCAGCAGCGTCAGTACTAGCGGGGGCCTAAATGAGCAGTTCTTC.

V gene TRBV29-1 combines with J gene TRBJ1-4; possibly TRBD1 for D (6 bases). Per the germline V gene, CDR1 is SQVTM and CDR2 is ANQGSEA. There are 13 residues in the CDR3. The CDR3 reads CSAQGSLGEKLFF. DNA for the CDR3: TGCAGTGCACAGGGATCTCTGGGGGAAAAACTGTTTTTT.

The chain joins TRBV4-1 to TRBJ2-5; 14 bases are shared with TRBD2. This CDR3 contains 20 residues. V gave up 2 bases and J gave up 3 bases; unmatched junction bases: 14. Germline V gives CDR1 MGHRA, CDR2 YSYEKL. The CDR3 loop reads CASSQQPGLAGEGQKETQYF. DNA of the CDR3: TGCGCCAGCAGCCAACAACCGGGACTAGCGGGAGAAGGCCAAAAAGAGACCCAGTACTTC.

The gene calls are TRBV6-1 and TRBJ2-7; D may be TRBD1 (5 bases). Germline V lookup: CDR1 MNHNS, CDR2 SASEGT. The ends were cut back, 8 bases at V and 1 base at J, with 12 bases in the middle. This CDR3 contains 13 residues. The CDR3 nucleotides read TGTGCCAGCCAGATGGGGCTTTCCTACGAGCAGTACTTC. It encodes CASQMGLSYEQYF.

The gene calls are TRBV11-2 and TRBJ2-5, with TRBD2 as a possible D gene (5 bases). CDR1 is SGHAT, CDR2 FQNNGV, per germline. This CDR3 is built from 14 residues. Trimming shortened V by 1 base and J by 4 bases, and 10 bases separated the two germline ends. The CDR3: CASSLAGGLETQYF. The CDR3, as DNA: TGTGCCAGCAGCTTAGCGGGCGGGTTAGAGACCCAGTACTTC. The full variable domain, rest sourced from reference TRBV11-2 and TRBJ2-5, is EAGVAQSPRYKIIEKRQSVAFWCNPISGHATLYWYQQILGQGPKLLIQFQNNGVVDDSQLPKDRFSAERLKGVDSTLKIQPAKLEDSAVYLCASSLAGGLETQYFGPGTRLLVL.

This clone was recorded only once. The chain employs TRBV9 and TRBJ2-3; TRBD2 agrees at 13 bases. V was clipped by 3 bases and J by 9 bases; unmatched bases: 4. CDR1 is SGDLS and CDR2 is YYNGEE in the germline V gene. The CDR3 has 14 amino acids. The CDR3 coding sequence is TGTGCCAGCAGCGCACTAGCGGGAGGGGGGACGCAGTATTTT. Its translation: CASSALAGGGTQYF. Supplemented by reference TRBV9 and TRBJ2-3, the full variable domain reads DSGVTQTPKHLITATGQRVTLRCSPRSGDLSVYWYQQSLDQGLQFLIQYYNGEERAKGNILERFSAQQFPDLHSELNLSSLELGDSALYFCASSALAGGGTQYFGPGTRLTVL.

The chain links TRBV10-3 to TRBJ2-2; TRBD1 matches 11 bases. The J segment lost 1 base and the V segment lost 2 bases, leaving 6 bases of the junction unmatched. There are 18 residues in the CDR3. Germline lookup yields CDR1 ENHRY and CDR2 SYGVKD. CDR3 sequence (DNA): TGTGCCATCAGTGAGCCGGGACAGGGGGTCGGGAACACCGGGGAGCTGTTTTTT. Translated, it gives CAISEPGQGVGNTGELFF.

V usage is TRBV19 and J usage is TRBJ2-5; 8 nucleotides agree with TRBD2. Germline-derived CDR1 and CDR2 are LNHDA and SQIVND (reference sequence). Losses at the gene ends were 4 bases for V and 2 bases for J; bases not matched to a gene: 6. The CDR3 is 15 amino acids. The CDR3 protein is CASSTGRGLQETQYF. The CDR3 DNA follows: TGTGCCAGTAGTACCGGGAGGGGGTTGCAAGAGACCCAGTACTTC.

The gene calls are TRBV18 and TRBJ1-2, with D possibly TRBD1 on 5 matching bases. V lost 1 base, J lost 4 bases, and 13 bases lay in between. Per germline, CDR1 KGHSH and CDR2 LQKENI. The CDR3 has 15 residues. CDR3 nucleotides: TGTGCCAGCTCACCACAGCAGGGCTGGGGCTATGGCTACACCTTC. Translation: CASSPQQGWGYGYTF.

The chain employs TRBV12-5 and TRBJ1-3; 9 positions agree with TRBD1. The germline V gene encodes CDR1 LGHNT and CDR2 FRNRAP. The CDR3 runs 21 residues. The V gene end was trimmed by 2 bases and the J gene end by 1 base; junction bases not matched to a gene: 18. Here the CDR3 reads CASGLITRDRAPDLSGNTIYF. The CDR3 DNA sequence: TGTGCTAGTGGTTTGATCACACGGGACAGGGCCCCAGACTTATCTGGAAACACCATATATTTT.

This chain connects TRBV27 to TRBJ1-3, with D tentatively TRBD1 (5 bases). The CDR3 consists of 18 residues. Germline V CDR1 and CDR2: MNHEY, SMNVEV (reference sequence). V lost 6 bases and J lost 0, with 21 bases in between. CDR3 sequence reads: CASSKGGAGTYSGNTIYF. The CDR3 DNA reads as TGTGCCAGCAGCAAAGGCGGGGCAGGCACCTACTCTGGAAACACCATATATTTT.

The V and J genes are TRBV6-1 and TRBJ2-2, with a weak D call TRBD2 (6 bases). V gave up 4 bases and J gave up 5 bases, with 20 bases separating them. From germline, CDR1 is MNHNS and CDR2 SASEGT. The CDR3 runs 17 residues. The CDR3 region is CASSGRPGGRMTGELFF. In nucleotides, the CDR3 is TGTGCCAGCAGTGGCCGACCCGGGGGACGGATGACCGGGGAGCTGTTTTTT.

DNA of the CDR3: TGTGCCAGCAGCCCGAGGGCGAGGGAAGAAAAACTGTTTTTT. Protein product: CASSPRAREEKLFF. V is TRBV27 and J is TRBJ1-4; D is unclear. Germline V CDR1 and CDR2: MNHEY, SMNVEV (reference sequence). This CDR3 is 14 amino acids long. The germline V and J ends were trimmed by 6 bases and 8 bases, with 16 bases remaining between them.

The J gene is TRBJ1-1, the V gene TRBV28; D ambiguous. The length of the CDR3 is 13 residues. Germline V gives CDR1 MDHEN, CDR2 SYDVKM. V lost 2 bases and J lost 0, with 4 bases in between. CDR3 coding DNA: TGTGCCAGCAGTTTACTTGTGAACACTGAAGCTTTCTTT. It encodes CASSLLVNTEAFF.

The chain links TRBV5-4 to TRBJ1-2; TRBD1 aligns across 10 bases. Germline values: CDR1 SGHNT, CDR2 YYREEE (reference sequence). Trimming cost V 0 bases and J 8 bases; bases outside gene matches: 16. The CDR3 length is 18 residues. The CDR3 DNA follows: TGTGCCAGCAGCTTGGGAGGATCTGGGACAGGGGAAACGCGCGGCTACACCTTC. It encodes CASSLGGSGTGETRGYTF. The variable domain in full, with the rest retrieved from reference TRBV5-4 and TRBJ1-2, is ETGVTQSPTHLIKTRGQQVTLRCSSQSGHNTVSWYQQALGQGPQFIFQYYREEENGRGNFPPRFSGLQFPNYSSELNVNALELDDSALYLCASSLGGSGTGETRGYTFGSGTRLTVV.

J is TRBJ2-2 and V is TRBV30; 14 nucleotides agree with TRBD2. The germline V gene has CDR1 GTSNPN and CDR2 SVGIG (reference sequence). Unmatched junction bases numbered 12, after V lost 5 bases and J lost 4 bases. The CDR3 spans 18 residues. Here the CDR3 reads CAWDAGLAGAAGTGELFF. In DNA, the CDR3 is TGTGCCTGGGATGCGGGACTAGCGGGGGCCGCCGGCACCGGGGAGCTGTTTTTT.

The chain recombines TRBV21-1 with TRBJ1-5; the D call of TRBD1 is as the table states it, not checked on the DNA. TRBV21-1 is deemed a pseudogene. There are 18 residues in the CDR3. CDR3 sequence: CASSTGQGLTHSNQPQHF. DNA for the CDR3: TGTGCCAGCAGCACTGGACAGGGTTTGACCCATAGCAATCAGCCCCAGCATTTT.

The V and J genes are TRBV30 and TRBJ2-7; D gene uncertain. V shed 2 bases and J shed 0 bases, with 5 bases lying between them. CDR3 length: 12 amino acids. Germline assignment: CDR1 GTSNPN and CDR2 SVGIG (reference sequence). The CDR3 DNA follows: TGTGCCTGGAGTTACAGCTCCTACGAGCAGTACTTC. Protein sequence: CAWSYSSYEQYF. Full variable domain (missing parts from reference TRBV30 and TRBJ2-7): SQTIHQWPATLVQPVGSPLSLECTVEGTSNPNLYWYRQAAGRGLQLLFYSVGIGQISSEVPQNLSASRPQDRQFILSSKKLLLSDSGFYLCAWSYSSYEQYFGPGTRLTVT.